This T cell receptor beta chain was retrieved from a study of T cells after somatic rescue of genetic block. Generated by immunoSEQ multiplex PCR, the TCRdb table keeps only in-frame clones and is missing some. The table includes 68,000 or so clones, just under 95% detected once. Looked up from germline, CDR1 is SGHVS and CDR2 is FNYEAQ. Trimming stripped 2 bases from V and 5 bases from J, with 9 bases between. CDR3 length: 13 amino acids. This chain links TRBV7-6 with TRBJ1-1; D call uncertain. This receptor was identified in a man aged 35 to 55. Sequenced sample: peripheral blood mononuclear cells (PBMCs). The CDR3 region is CASSLPGWTEAFF. CDR3 nucleotide sequence: TGTGCCAGCAGCTTACCGGGGTGGACTGAAGCTTTCTTT.